This TCR beta chain appears in the sequencing data of a study of T cell clonality in common variable immunodeficiency. Whole-study findings and limits: Compared with healthy controls, CVID subjects showed increased TCRbeta clonality, mostly in about a third. Fewer deletions and N-nucleotide insertions were reportedly seen in common variable immunodeficiency TCR beta sequences.

Germline CDR1 is MGHRA and CDR2 is YSYEKL. V gave up 3 bases and J gave up 8 bases; unmatched junction bases: 7. This CDR3 comprises 16 residues. At least ten counts were recorded for this clone. Its target is not known. The observed sequence ends 3 residues before the CDR3 terminus, with the missing tail filled in from the germline J gene. The repertoire was sequenced with immunoSEQ multiplex PCR; TCRdb's copy has only in-frame clones and lacks some. The repertoire consists of some 43,000 clones, none detected only once. The chain combines TRBV4-1 with TRBJ2-2; 12 nucleotides match TRBD2. The TCR sequence derives from a person aged 18 to 75 in good health. The sample was peripheral blood mononuclear cells. Here the CDR3 reads CASSQRLAGAVGELFF. CDR3 DNA, as far as it was read: TGCGCCAGCAGCCAGAGACTAGCGGGAGCGGTGGGGGAG.